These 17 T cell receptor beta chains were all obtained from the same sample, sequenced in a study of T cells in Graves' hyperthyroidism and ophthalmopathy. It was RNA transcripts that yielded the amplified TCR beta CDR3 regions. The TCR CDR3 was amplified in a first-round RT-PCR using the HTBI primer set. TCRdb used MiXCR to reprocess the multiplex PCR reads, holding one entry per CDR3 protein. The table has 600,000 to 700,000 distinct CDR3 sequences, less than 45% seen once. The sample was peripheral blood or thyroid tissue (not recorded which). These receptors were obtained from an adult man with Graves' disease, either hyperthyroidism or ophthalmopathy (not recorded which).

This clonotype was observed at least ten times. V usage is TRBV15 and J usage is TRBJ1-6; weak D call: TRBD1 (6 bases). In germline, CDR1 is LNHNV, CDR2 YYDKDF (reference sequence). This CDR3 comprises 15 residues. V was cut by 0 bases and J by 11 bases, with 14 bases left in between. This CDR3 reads CATSRDLTGGPPLHF. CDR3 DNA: TGTGCCACCAGCAGAGATCTGACAGGAGGTCCACCCCTCCACTTT.

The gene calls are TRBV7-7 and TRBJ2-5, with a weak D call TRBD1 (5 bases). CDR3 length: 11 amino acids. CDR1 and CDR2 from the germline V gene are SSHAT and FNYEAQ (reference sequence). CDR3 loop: CATAGPGTQYF. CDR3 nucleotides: TGTGCTACGGCAGGGCCGGGGACCCAGTACTTC.

Here the CDR3 reads CASSQTDRGKVQYF. CDR3 sequence (DNA): TGTGCCAGCAGCCAAACCGATAGGGGGAAGGTTCAGTACTTC. The rearrangement uses TRBV7-3 and TRBJ2-5; D possibly corresponds to TRBD1 (6 bases). The V and J ends lost 5 bases and 11 bases respectively, with 21 bases between them. Germline CDR1 SGHTA, CDR2 FQGTGA. The CDR3 length is 14 residues.

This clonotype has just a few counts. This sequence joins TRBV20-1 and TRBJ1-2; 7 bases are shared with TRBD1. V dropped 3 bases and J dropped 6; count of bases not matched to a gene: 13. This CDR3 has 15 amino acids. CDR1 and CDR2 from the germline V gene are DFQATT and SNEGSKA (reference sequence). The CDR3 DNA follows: TGCAGTGCTAGTATCGACCCTCGGACAGGCGATGGCTACACCTTC. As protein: CSASIDPRTGDGYTF.

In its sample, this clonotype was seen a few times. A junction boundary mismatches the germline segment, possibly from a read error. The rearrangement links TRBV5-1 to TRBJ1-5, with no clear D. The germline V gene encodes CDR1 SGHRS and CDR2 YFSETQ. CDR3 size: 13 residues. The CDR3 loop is CASSLEVGQPQHF. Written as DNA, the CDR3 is TGTGCCAGCAGCTTGGAGGTGGGGCAGCCCCAGCATTTT. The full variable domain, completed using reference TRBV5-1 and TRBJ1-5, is KAGVTQTPRYLIKTRGQQVTLSCSPISGHRSVSWYQQTPGQGLQFLFEYFSETQRNKGNFPGRFSGRQFSNSRSEMNVSTLELGDSALYLCASSLEVGQPQHFGDGTRLSIL.

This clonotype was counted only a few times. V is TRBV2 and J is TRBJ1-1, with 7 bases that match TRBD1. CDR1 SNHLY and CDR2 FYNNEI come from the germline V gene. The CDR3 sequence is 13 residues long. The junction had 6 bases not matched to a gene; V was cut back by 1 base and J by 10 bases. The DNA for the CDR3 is TGTGCCAGCAGTGAAGAAAAAAGGGGGCGAGCTTTCTTT. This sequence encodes CASSEEKRGRAFF.

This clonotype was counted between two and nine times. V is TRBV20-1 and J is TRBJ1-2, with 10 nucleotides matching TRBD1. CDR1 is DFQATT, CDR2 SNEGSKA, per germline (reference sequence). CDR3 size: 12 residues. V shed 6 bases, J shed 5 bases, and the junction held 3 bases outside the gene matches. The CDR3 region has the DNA TGCAGTGCCCCGGACAGGGGGTATGGCTACACCTTC. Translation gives CSAPDRGYGYTF.

As DNA, the CDR3 is TGCAGCGTCCAGACGGGGTATCTCCTCAACTATGGCTACACCTTC. Translating it yields CSVQTGYLLNYGYTF. The gene calls are TRBV29-1 and TRBJ1-2; D remains ambiguous. Germline V gene lookup returns CDR1 SQVTM and CDR2 ANQGSEA. The CDR3 totals 15 residues. Trimming took off 6 bases at V and 2 bases at J, with 19 bases between the two ends.

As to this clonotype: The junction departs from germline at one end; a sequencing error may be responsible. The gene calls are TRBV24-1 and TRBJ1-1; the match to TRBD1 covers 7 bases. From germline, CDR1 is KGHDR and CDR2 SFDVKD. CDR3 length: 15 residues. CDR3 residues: CVTSGFKTRGTEAFF. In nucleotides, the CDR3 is TGTGTCACCAGTGGATTCAAAACCAGGGGGACTGAAGCTTTCTTT.

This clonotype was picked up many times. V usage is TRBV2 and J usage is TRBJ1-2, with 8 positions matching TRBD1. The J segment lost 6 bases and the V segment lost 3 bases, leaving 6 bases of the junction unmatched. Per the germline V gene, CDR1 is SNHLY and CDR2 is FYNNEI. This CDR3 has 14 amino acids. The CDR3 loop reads CASSDRRTGNGYTF. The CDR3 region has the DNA TGTGCCAGCAGTGATCGCAGGACAGGGAATGGCTACACCTTC.

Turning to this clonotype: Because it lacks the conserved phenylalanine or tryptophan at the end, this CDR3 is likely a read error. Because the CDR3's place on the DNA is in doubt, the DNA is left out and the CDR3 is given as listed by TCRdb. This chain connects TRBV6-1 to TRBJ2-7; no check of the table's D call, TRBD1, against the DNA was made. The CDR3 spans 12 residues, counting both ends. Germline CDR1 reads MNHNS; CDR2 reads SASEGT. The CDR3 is CASSGTGGAKDY.

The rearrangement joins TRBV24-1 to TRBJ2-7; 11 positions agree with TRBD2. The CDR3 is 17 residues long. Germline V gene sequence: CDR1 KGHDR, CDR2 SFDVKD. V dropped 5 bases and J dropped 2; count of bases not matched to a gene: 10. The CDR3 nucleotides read TGTGCCACCAGTGCACGGCAACCGACTAGCGGGACCTACGAGCAGTACTTC. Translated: CATSARQPTSGTYEQYF.

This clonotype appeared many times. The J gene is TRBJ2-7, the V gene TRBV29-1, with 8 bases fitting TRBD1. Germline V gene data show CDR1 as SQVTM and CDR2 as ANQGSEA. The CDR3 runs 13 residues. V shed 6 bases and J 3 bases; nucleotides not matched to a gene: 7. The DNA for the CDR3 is TGCAGCGTGGGTCCGGGACAGGACTACGAGCAGTACTTC. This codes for CSVGPGQDYEQYF.

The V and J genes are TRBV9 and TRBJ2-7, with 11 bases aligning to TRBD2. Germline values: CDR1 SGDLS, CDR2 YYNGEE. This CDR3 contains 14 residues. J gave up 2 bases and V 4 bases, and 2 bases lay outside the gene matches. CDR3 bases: TGTGCCAGCAGCTGGGGACTAGCGGCCTACGAGCAGTACTTC. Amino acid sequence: CASSWGLAAYEQYF.

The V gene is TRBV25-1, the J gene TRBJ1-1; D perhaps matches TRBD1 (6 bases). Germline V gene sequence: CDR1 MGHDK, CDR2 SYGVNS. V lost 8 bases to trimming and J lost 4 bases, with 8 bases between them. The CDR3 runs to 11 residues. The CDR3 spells CASGGRTEAFF. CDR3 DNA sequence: TGTGCCAGCGGGGGGCGCACTGAAGCTTTCTTT. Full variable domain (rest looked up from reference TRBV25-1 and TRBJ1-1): EADIYQTPRYLVIGTGKKITLECSQTMGHDKMYWYQQDPGMELHLIHYSYGVNSTEKGDLSSESTVSRIRTEHFPLTLESARPSHTSQYLCASGGRTEAFFGQGTRLTVV.

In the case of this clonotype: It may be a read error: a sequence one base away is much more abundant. CDR3 protein: CAIGRDRGYEQYF. Written as DNA, the CDR3 is TGTGCCATCGGACGGGACAGGGGTTACGAGCAGTACTTC. V usage is TRBV10-3 and J usage is TRBJ2-7; 10 bases are a match to TRBD1. Germline trimming cut 8 bases from V and 4 bases from J; bases unmatched to any gene: 5. The CDR3 loop spans 13 amino acids. Germline V gene sequence: CDR1 ENHRY, CDR2 SYGVKD.

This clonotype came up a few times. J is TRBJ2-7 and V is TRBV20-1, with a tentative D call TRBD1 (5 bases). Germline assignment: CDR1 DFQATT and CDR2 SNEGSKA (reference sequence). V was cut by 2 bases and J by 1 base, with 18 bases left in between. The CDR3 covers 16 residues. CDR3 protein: CSARPLPVAGSYEQYF. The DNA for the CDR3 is TGCAGTGCTAGACCCCTCCCCGTGGCAGGGTCCTACGAGCAGTACTTC.